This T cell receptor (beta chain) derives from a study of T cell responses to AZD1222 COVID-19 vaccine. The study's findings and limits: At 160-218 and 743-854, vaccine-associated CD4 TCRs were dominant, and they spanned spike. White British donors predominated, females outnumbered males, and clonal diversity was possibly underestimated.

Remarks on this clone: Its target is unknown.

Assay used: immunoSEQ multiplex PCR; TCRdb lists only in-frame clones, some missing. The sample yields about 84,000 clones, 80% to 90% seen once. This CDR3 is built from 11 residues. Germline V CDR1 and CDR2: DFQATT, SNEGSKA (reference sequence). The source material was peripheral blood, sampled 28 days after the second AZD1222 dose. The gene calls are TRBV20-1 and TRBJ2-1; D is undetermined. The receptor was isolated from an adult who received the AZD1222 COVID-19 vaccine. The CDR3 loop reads CSSKEYNEQFF. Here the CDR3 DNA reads TGCTCGTCCAAAGAATACAATGAGCAGTTCTTC.